These 3 T cell receptor beta chains share one sample of origin, sequenced in a study of blood T cell repertoires in COVID-19. Sequencing was performed with immunoSEQ multiplex PCR; in TCRdb, only in-frame clones are kept and a portion is missing. The sample has some 490,000 clones; approximately 83% are singletons. The sample comprised peripheral blood. The receptor source for this set is a human donor in a cohort sampled during active COVID-19.

The J gene is TRBJ2-5, the V gene TRBV15; 7 bases map to TRBD1. The CDR3 covers 14 residues. Trimming cost V 8 bases and J 7 bases; bases outside gene matches: 13. Germline values: CDR1 LNHNV, CDR2 YYDKDF (reference sequence). The DNA for the CDR3 is TGTGCCACCGCAGGACAGGCCCCCGTGAGGACCCAGTACTTC. This encodes CATAGQAPVRTQYF.

The chain recombines TRBV19 with TRBJ2-1, with D uncertain. Germline CDR1 and CDR2: LNHDA and SQIVND (reference sequence). The CDR3 totals 14 residues. The ends were cut back, 7 bases at V and 0 bases at J, with 10 bases in the middle. The CDR3 DNA reads as TGTGCCAGTAAGAGCGTTAGCTCCTACAATGAGCAGTTCTTC. Protein sequence: CASKSVSSYNEQFF.

This clone was recorded once. This chain uses TRBV29-1 with TRBJ2-7, with TRBD2 identical over 13 bases. The V and J ends lost 6 bases and 2 bases, in that order; junction bases with no gene match: 7. The CDR3 runs to 15 residues. Germline CDR1 is SQVTM and CDR2 is ANQGSEA. The CDR3 region has the DNA TGCAGCGTCTGTCTAGGGACTAGCGGGACCTACGAGCAGTACTTC. It translates to CSVCLGTSGTYEQYF.